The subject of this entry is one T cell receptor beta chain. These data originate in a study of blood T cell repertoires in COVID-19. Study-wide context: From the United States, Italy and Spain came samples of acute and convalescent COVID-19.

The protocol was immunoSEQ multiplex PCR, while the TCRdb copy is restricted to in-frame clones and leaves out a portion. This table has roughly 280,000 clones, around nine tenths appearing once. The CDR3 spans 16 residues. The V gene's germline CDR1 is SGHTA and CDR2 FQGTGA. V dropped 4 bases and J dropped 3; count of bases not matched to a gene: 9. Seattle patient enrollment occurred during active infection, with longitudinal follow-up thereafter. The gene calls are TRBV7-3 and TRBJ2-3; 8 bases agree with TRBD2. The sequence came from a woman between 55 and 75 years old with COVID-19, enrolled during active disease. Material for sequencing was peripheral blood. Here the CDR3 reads CASSSPQSGGTDTQYF. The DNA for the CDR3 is TGTGCCAGCAGCTCCCCCCAAAGCGGGGGAACAGATACGCAGTATTTT. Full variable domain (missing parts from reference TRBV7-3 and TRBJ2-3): GAGVSQTPSNKVTEKGKYVELRCDPISGHTALYWYRQSLGQGPEFLIYFQGTGAADDSGLPNDRFFAVRPEGSVSTLKIQRTERGDSAVYLCASSSPQSGGTDTQYFGPGTRLTVL.